This T cell receptor beta chain was identified during a study of identical twins. From germline, CDR1 is MNHNS and CDR2 SASEGT. The V and J ends lost 5 bases and 1 base, in that order; junction bases with no gene match: 6. The CDR3 extends over 16 amino acids. Worth noting for this clonotype: Its antigen is still unknown.

Study conclusions and caveats: The presence of invariant MAIT and iNKT cells could partly confound analyses of zero-insertion sequences. Surplus twin overlap in beta out-of-frame sequences was less pronounced.

MiXCR, run by TCRdb on the 5' RACE reads, gives a single entry per CDR3 protein. The repertoire holds about 530,000 distinct CDR3 sequences, approximately 20% seen once, with roughly 0.5% in the top ten. These records were also assigned to another study, of yellow fever vaccine responses in identical twins.

The sample comprised CD4+ T cells sorted from blood. The chain couples TRBV6-1 to TRBJ1-5; 9 nucleotides line up with TRBD1. The TCR originated in a woman under 30 in good health. DNA for the CDR3: TGTGCCAGCAGTCCCCTGGACAGGGGAAGCAATCAGCCCCAGCATTTT. It translates to CASSPLDRGSNQPQHF.